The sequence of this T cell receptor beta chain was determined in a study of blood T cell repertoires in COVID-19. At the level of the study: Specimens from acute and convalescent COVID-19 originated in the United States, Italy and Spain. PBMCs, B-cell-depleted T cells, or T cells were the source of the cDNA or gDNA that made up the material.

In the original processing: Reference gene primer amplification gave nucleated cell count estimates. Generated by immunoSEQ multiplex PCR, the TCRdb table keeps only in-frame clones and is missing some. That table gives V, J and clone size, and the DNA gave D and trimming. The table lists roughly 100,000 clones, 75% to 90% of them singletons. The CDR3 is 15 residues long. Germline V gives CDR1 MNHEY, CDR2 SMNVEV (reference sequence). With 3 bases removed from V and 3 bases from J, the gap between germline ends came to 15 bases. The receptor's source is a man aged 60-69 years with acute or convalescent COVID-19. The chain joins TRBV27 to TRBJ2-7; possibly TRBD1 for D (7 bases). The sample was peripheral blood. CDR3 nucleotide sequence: TGTGCCAGCAGTTTGATTCAGGGGGGACGCTACGAGCAGTACTTC. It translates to CASSLIQGGRYEQYF.